This TCR beta chain was observed in a study of cytomegalovirus exposure and HLA in healthy donors. Overall study results and limits: TCR association rates varied by HLA locus in a later analysis, with DRB1 highest and HLA-C lowest.

Vbeta (60) and Jbeta (13) primers were used in the PCR. Method: immunoSEQ multiplex PCR; TCRdb's copy keeps in-frame clones and lacks some. Found here are around 150,000 clones, 70% to 80% of them singletons; the top ten hold around 4.9%. Notes on this clone: Its specificity is not known.

CDR1 and CDR2 (germline): SGHDT, YYEEEE. The CDR3 spans 15 residues. V was trimmed by 5 bases and J by 6 bases, leaving 20 bases between them. There were likely unrecorded immune exposures, though donors were nominally healthy when sampled. Material: PBMCs. This clonotype was obtained from a male donor in good health and CMV-seronegative. This chain connects TRBV5-6 to TRBJ1-1; TRBD1 might be the D (6 bases). In DNA, the CDR3 is TGTGCCAGCAGACAGGGCGTAGAAAGAGATCCTGAAGCTTTCTTT. It encodes CASRQGVERDPEAFF.